A single sample is the source of the 30 T cell receptor beta chains below, sequenced in a study of T cell changes during pregnancy in multiple sclerosis. Sequencing was performed with immunoSEQ multiplex PCR; in TCRdb, only in-frame clones are kept and a portion is missing. The sample includes tens of thousands of clones, about nine tenths seen only once; the top ten take over 0.5%. This material consisted of CD4+ T cells from peripheral blood mononuclear cells, taken in the first trimester of pregnancy. These receptors came from a female donor with multiple sclerosis, enrolled in a pregnancy study.

The chain carries TRBV5-3 and TRBJ2-2; 7 positions match TRBD1. TRBV5-3 is known as an ORF, though its function is uncertain. J lost 3 bases, V lost 4 bases, and 6 bases had no gene match. This CDR3 is built from 15 residues. CDR3 region: CARSRRTGDTGELFF. CDR3 coding DNA: TGTGCCAGAAGCCGTCGGACAGGAGACACCGGGGAGCTGTTTTTT.

In this sample, this clone turned up many times. The genes are TRBV28 and TRBJ1-5; no definite D call. This CDR3 spans 13 amino acids. V was trimmed by 7 bases and J by 3 bases, leaving 10 bases between them. CDR1 is MDHEN, CDR2 SYDVKM, per germline. CDR3 bases: TGTGCCAGCACCTCTCGTCCCAATCAGCCCCAGCATTTT. This codes for CASTSRPNQPQHF.

The J gene is TRBJ2-7, the V gene TRBV2; TRBD2 might be the D (6 bases). V was clipped by 7 bases and J by 1 base, with 17 bases between them. The CDR3 runs to 15 residues. Germline assignment: CDR1 SNHLY and CDR2 FYNNEI. CDR3: CASTPFGSGSYEQYF. CDR3 nucleotides: TGTGCCAGCACCCCGTTTGGTAGCGGATCCTACGAGCAGTACTTC.

The chain has TRBV28 and TRBJ2-3; TRBD1 matches at 10 bases. The CDR3 runs to 15 residues. After removal of 2 bases from V and 6 bases from J, the junction contained 5 bases not matched to a gene. Germline loops: CDR1 MDHEN, CDR2 SYDVKM. In DNA, the CDR3 is TGTGCCAGCAGTTTAGAGACAGGGGGCAGCGATACGCAGTATTTT. This sequence encodes CASSLETGGSDTQYF.

The chain uses TRBV9 and TRBJ2-3; 10 bases line up with TRBD2. Looked up from germline, CDR1 is SGDLS and CDR2 is YYNGEE. The CDR3 has 22 residues. After removal of 0 bases from V and 3 bases from J, the junction contained 22 bases not matched to a gene. The CDR3 reads CASSVALLASGSTDANTDTQYF. The CDR3 region has the DNA TGTGCCAGCAGCGTAGCCCTTCTGGCTAGCGGGAGTACCGATGCCAATACAGATACGCAGTATTTT.

The genes are TRBV9 and TRBJ2-3; 12 bases map to TRBD2. Germline V gives CDR1 SGDLS, CDR2 YYNGEE. The J segment lost 0 bases and the V segment lost 4 bases, leaving 9 bases of the junction unmatched. The CDR3 is 18 residues long. The CDR3 region is CASSSRRTSGTSTDTQYF. CDR3 in DNA: TGTGCCAGCAGCTCCCGTAGGACTAGCGGGACTAGCACAGATACGCAGTATTTT.

The V and J genes are TRBV6-1 and TRBJ2-7; the D gene is possibly TRBD1 (6 bases). The germline CDR1 and CDR2 sequences are MNHNS and SASEGT. The CDR3 has 13 amino acids. V shed 2 bases and J shed 9 bases, with 14 bases lying between them. The CDR3 nucleotides read TGTGCCAGCAGTGAACTAGACAGGTTCGGGCAGTACTTC. Its translation: CASSELDRFGQYF.

This chain connects TRBV30 to TRBJ1-2; D possibly corresponds to TRBD1 (6 bases). Between the trimmed V and J ends, which lost 2 bases and 8 bases, there was a span of 9 bases. Germline CDR1 GTSNPN, CDR2 SVGIG (reference sequence). This CDR3 region has 11 residues. For the CDR3, the DNA is TGTGCCTGGAGTTGGGGGCGCGGCTACACCTTC. Translating gives CAWSWGRGYTF.

In nucleotides, the CDR3 is TGTGCCAGCAGTGAGAGGCCCGGGGACAGGGTTACGGGCGGAAAGCCCCAGCATTTT. Amino acids: CASSERPGDRVTGGKPQHF. The gene calls are TRBV6-1 and TRBJ1-5; 9 positions match TRBD1. V was pared by 3 bases and J by 8 bases, with 20 bases of the junction left unmatched. Germline CDR1 reads MNHNS; CDR2 reads SASEGT. The CDR3 runs to 19 residues.

This chain links TRBV6-1 with TRBJ1-5, with D possibly being TRBD1 (5 bases). The germline V and J ends were trimmed by 4 bases and 7 bases, with 14 bases remaining between them. The germline V gene has CDR1 MNHNS and CDR2 SASEGT. CDR3 length: 14 residues. The CDR3 is CASSVSGLSQPQHF. In nucleotides, the CDR3 is TGTGCCAGCAGTGTTTCAGGGTTAAGCCAGCCCCAGCATTTT.

V gene TRBV30 combines with J gene TRBJ2-6; 10 bases match TRBD1. The CDR3 runs to 19 residues. CDR1 and CDR2 from the germline V gene are GTSNPN and SVGIG (reference sequence). V shed 6 bases and J 0 bases; nucleotides not matched to a gene: 14. Written as DNA, the CDR3 is TGTGCCTGCGGTACATACCGCGGACAGGGGGTCTCTGGGGCCAACGTCCTGACTTTC. Amino acid sequence: CACGTYRGQGVSGANVLTF.

V is TRBV7-9 and J is TRBJ2-7; 8 bases are a match to TRBD1. Germline V CDR1 and CDR2: SEHNR, FQNEAQ (reference sequence). This CDR3 comprises 15 residues. Germline trimming cut 1 base from V and 3 bases from J; bases unmatched to any gene: 5. CDR3 sequence (DNA): TGTGCCAGCAGCTTAGTTATCGGACAGGGCTACGAGCAGTACTTC. This translates into CASSLVIGQGYEQYF.

V and J are TRBV7-9 and TRBJ2-5, with no clear D. The J call is doubtful: the DNA matches TRBJ2-7 better. Germline V gene sequence: CDR1 SEHNR, CDR2 FQNEAQ (reference sequence). This CDR3 spans 12 amino acids. The CDR3 loop reads CASSSKLYEQYF. CDR3 nucleotides: TGTGCCAGCAGCTCAAAGCTTTACGAGCAGTACTTC.

V usage is TRBV19 and J usage is TRBJ1-2; no clear D. This CDR3 contains 12 residues. With 0 bases removed from V and 8 bases from J, the gap between germline ends came to 7 bases. Germline CDR1 is LNHDA and CDR2 is SQIVND (reference sequence). The CDR3 protein is CASSIDRGGYTF. The CDR3 DNA sequence: TGTGCCAGTAGTATAGATCGTGGCGGCTACACCTTC. Drawing the rest from reference TRBV19 and TRBJ1-2, the complete variable domain is DGGITQSPKYLFRKEGQNVTLSCEQNLNHDAMYWYRQDPGQGLRLIYYSQIVNDFQKGDIAEGYSVSREKKESFPLTVTSAQKNPTAFYLCASSIDRGGYTFGSGTRLTVV.

The chain employs TRBV6-1 and TRBJ2-5; 7 bases align to TRBD2. The length of the CDR3 is 14 residues. Germline loops: CDR1 MNHNS, CDR2 SASEGT. V lost 6 bases to trimming and J lost 3 bases; unmatched junction nucleotides: 7. CDR3 in amino acids: CASRATGGEETQYF. The CDR3 region has the DNA TGTGCCAGCAGGGCGACTGGGGGGGAAGAGACCCAGTACTTC.

Only one count was recorded for this clone. The CDR3 reads CASTFTGTGGQVGRRNTEAFF. The CDR3 DNA is TGTGCCAGTACCTTTACCGGGACAGGGGGCCAAGTGGGTAGGAGGAACACTGAAGCTTTCTTT. This sequence joins TRBV19 and TRBJ1-1, with 12 bases aligning to TRBD1. The length of the CDR3 is 21 residues. Germline CDR1 is LNHDA and CDR2 is SQIVND (reference sequence). The V and J ends lost 7 bases and 1 base, in that order; junction bases with no gene match: 22.

This clone was seen a single time. The rearrangement uses TRBV4-1 and TRBJ1-1, with 8 bases identical to TRBD1. The junction had 9 bases not matched to a gene; V was cut back by 1 base and J by 8 bases. The CDR3 spans 15 residues. Germline values: CDR1 MGHRA, CDR2 YSYEKL. CDR3 amino acids: CASSQVTLRDREAFF. CDR3 DNA sequence: TGCGCCAGCAGCCAAGTAACCCTCCGGGACAGGGAAGCTTTCTTT.

The chain carries TRBV4-3 and TRBJ2-2, with D unclear. CDR3 length equals 16 residues. Trimming left V 4 bases short and J 3 bases short, with 15 bases between. Germline CDR1 LGHNA, CDR2 YSLEER. This chain's CDR3 is CASSPQVLVDTGELFF. The CDR3 nucleotides are TGCGCCAGCAGCCCCCAGGTGCTCGTAGACACCGGGGAGCTGTTTTTT.

This chain uses TRBV10-1 with TRBJ1-1, with 8 bases lining up with TRBD1. V was clipped by 4 bases and J by 6 bases; unmatched bases: 4. CDR3 length: 13 amino acids. The V gene's germline CDR1 is WNHNN and CDR2 SYGVQD (reference sequence). The CDR3 loop is CASSGQGPAEAFF. The CDR3 nucleotides are TGCGCCAGCAGTGGACAGGGGCCCGCTGAAGCTTTCTTT.

This clone showed up just once. The chain employs TRBV4-2 and TRBJ2-1, with 7 bases identical to TRBD2. CDR3 length: 17 residues. The germline gives CDR1 LGHNA, CDR2 YNFKEQ. V shed 1 base and J 2 bases; nucleotides not matched to a gene: 8. CDR3 DNA: TGTGCCAGCAGCCAAGGCTCCGGACTAGGAGCCTACAATGAGCAGTTCTTC. Amino acids: CASSQGSGLGAYNEQFF.

The rearrangement joins TRBV28 to TRBJ2-1, with 11 bases that match TRBD2. CDR1 and CDR2 (germline): MDHEN, SYDVKM. V shed 4 bases, J shed 4 bases, and the junction held 3 bases outside the gene matches. The CDR3 is made up of 15 amino acids. In DNA form, the CDR3 reads TGTGCCAGCAGTTCGACTAGCGGGGAGTACAATGAGCAGTTCTTC. It yields the protein CASSSTSGEYNEQFF.

The chain couples TRBV9 to TRBJ1-3, with unresolved D. The CDR3 extends over 13 amino acids. Germline values: CDR1 SGDLS, CDR2 YYNGEE. V lost 5 bases and J 4 bases, leaving 10 bases between the germline ends. CDR3 protein: CASSEALGNTIYF. CDR3 bases: TGTGCCAGCAGTGAGGCTCTAGGAAACACCATATATTTT.

This clone was observed a few times. The chain uses TRBV19 and TRBJ1-1; perhaps TRBD1 as D (5 bases). This CDR3 spans 11 amino acids. The V gene's germline CDR1 is LNHDA and CDR2 SQIVND (reference sequence). V lost 3 bases, J lost 10 bases, and 9 bases lay in between. In DNA form, the CDR3 reads TGTGCCAGTAGTATGGGGCAGGCAGCTTTCTTT. Translation: CASSMGQAAFF.

The CDR3 DNA is TGTGCCAGCAGCTCCGCGCGATTCGAGACCCAGTACTTC. Protein product: CASSSARFETQYF. This rearrangement joins TRBV7-9 to TRBJ2-5; D call uncertain. The germline CDR1 and CDR2 sequences are SEHNR and FQNEAQ (reference sequence). V was trimmed by 4 bases and J by 5 bases, leaving 11 bases between them. The CDR3 length is 13 residues.

The gene calls are TRBV7-9 and TRBJ1-1; 8 bases match TRBD1. V lost 5 bases, J lost 6 bases, and 11 bases stayed unmatched. Germline V gives CDR1 SEHNR, CDR2 FQNEAQ (reference sequence). CDR3 length: 15 amino acids. The DNA for the CDR3 is TGTGCCAGCAGCCCCCGTGGACAGGGTTTCGCTGAAGCTTTCTTT. Protein sequence: CASSPRGQGFAEAFF.

This clone was seen once. The chain joins TRBV28 to TRBJ2-3; no clear D. This CDR3 contains 14 residues. Trimming left V 4 bases short and J 2 bases short, with 10 bases between. From germline, CDR1 is MDHEN and CDR2 SYDVKM. CDR3 amino acids: CASSSSSPTDTQYF. In DNA form, the CDR3 reads TGTGCCAGCAGTTCCTCGTCCCCCACAGATACGCAGTATTTT.

This chain joins TRBV7-2 and TRBJ1-1; D not certain. Germline V gene data show CDR1 as SGHTA and CDR2 as FQGNSA. V dropped 5 bases and J dropped 4 bases, with 8 bases sitting between them. CDR3 length: 12 residues. The CDR3 coding sequence is TGTGCCAGCAGCCCCCAAATCACTGAAGCTTTCTTT. This encodes CASSPQITEAFF.

This chain uses TRBV30 with TRBJ2-3, with a possible D match to TRBD2 (6 bases). The CDR3 is 14 residues long. The V gene lost 3 bases and the J gene lost 0 bases, with 10 bases spanning the gap. Germline V lookup: CDR1 GTSNPN, CDR2 SVGIG (reference sequence). CDR3 nucleotides: TGTGCCTGGAGGCCGGGAGTTAGCACAGATACGCAGTATTTT. It translates to CAWRPGVSTDTQYF.

The chain has TRBV29-1 and TRBJ1-1; 7 bases agree with TRBD1. Per germline, CDR1 SQVTM and CDR2 ANQGSEA. Trimming cost V 6 bases and J 2 bases; bases outside gene matches: 6. The CDR3 is made up of 13 amino acids. The CDR3 spells CSVRRDSNTEAFF. In DNA, the CDR3 is TGCAGCGTCCGCCGGGACAGCAACACTGAAGCTTTCTTT.

This chain joins TRBV9 and TRBJ1-5; 9 nucleotides line up with TRBD1. Germline values: CDR1 SGDLS, CDR2 YYNGEE. This CDR3 has 16 amino acids. V lost 3 bases, J lost 3 bases, and 7 bases stayed unmatched. The CDR3, as DNA: TGTGCCAGCAGCGGACCGGGACAGGGACCCAATCAGCCCCAGCATTTT. This translates into CASSGPGQGPNQPQHF. Full variable domain (missing parts from reference TRBV9 and TRBJ1-5): DSGVTQTPKHLITATGQRVTLRCSPRSGDLSVYWYQQSLDQGLQFLIQYYNGEERAKGNILERFSAQQFPDLHSELNLSSLELGDSALYFCASSGPGQGPNQPQHFGDGTRLSIL.